The sequence of this TCR beta chain was determined in a study of blood T cell repertoires in COVID-19. Study at large: PBMCs, B-cell-depleted T cells, or T cells were the source of the cDNA or gDNA that made up the material.

Measured with immunoSEQ multiplex PCR; TCRdb has only the in-frame clones, and not every one. The sample carries around 100,000 clones, under 90% recorded once. The specimen was peripheral blood. The source of this sequence is a human donor in a cohort sampled during active COVID-19.

CDR3 amino acids: CASSQDHRGLGDSPLHF. Written as DNA, the CDR3 is TGCGCCAGCAGCCAAGATCACAGGGGGCTGGGGGATTCACCCCTCCACTTT. The chain is built from TRBV4-3 and TRBJ1-6, with 9 bases matching TRBD1. CDR1 is LGHNA, CDR2 YSLEER, per germline. CDR3 size: 17 residues. V was pared by 0 bases and J by 8 bases, with 8 bases of the junction left unmatched.